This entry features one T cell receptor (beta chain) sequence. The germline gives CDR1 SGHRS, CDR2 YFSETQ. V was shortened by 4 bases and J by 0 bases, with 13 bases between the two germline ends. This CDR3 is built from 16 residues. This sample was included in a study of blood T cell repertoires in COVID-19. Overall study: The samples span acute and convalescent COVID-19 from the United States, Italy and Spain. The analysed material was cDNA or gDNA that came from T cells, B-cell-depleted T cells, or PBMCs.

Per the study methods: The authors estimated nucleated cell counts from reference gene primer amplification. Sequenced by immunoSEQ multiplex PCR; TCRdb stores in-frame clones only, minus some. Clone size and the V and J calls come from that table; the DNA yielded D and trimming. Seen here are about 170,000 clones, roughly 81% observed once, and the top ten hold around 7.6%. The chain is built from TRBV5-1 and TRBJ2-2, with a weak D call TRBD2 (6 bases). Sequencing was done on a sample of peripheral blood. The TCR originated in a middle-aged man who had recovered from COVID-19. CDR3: CASSREGLPNTGELFF. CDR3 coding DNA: TGCGCCAGCAGCCGTGAAGGACTACCGAACACCGGGGAGCTGTTTTTT.